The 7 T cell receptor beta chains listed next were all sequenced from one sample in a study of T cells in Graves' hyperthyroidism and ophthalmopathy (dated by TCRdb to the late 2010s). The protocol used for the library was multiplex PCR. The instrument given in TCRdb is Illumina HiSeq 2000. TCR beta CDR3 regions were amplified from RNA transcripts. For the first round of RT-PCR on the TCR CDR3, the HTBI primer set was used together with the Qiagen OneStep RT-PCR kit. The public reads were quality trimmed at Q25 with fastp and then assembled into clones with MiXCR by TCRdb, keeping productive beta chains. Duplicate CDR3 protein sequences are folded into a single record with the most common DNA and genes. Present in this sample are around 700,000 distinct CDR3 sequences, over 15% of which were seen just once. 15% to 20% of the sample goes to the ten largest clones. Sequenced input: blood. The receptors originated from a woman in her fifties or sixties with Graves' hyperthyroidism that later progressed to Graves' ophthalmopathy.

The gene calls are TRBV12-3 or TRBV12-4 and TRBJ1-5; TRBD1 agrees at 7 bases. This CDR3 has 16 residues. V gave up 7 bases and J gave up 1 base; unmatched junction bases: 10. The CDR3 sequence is CASKYSGGVSNQPQHF. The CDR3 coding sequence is TGTGCCAGCAAATATTCAGGGGGTGTGAGCAATCAGCCCCAGCATTTT.

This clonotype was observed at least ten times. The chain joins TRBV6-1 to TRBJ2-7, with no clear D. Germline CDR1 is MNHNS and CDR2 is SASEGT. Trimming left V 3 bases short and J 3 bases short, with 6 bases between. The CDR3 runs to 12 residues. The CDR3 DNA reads TGTGCCAGCAGTGAGTTCCACTACGAGCAGTACTTC. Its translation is CASSEFHYEQYF.

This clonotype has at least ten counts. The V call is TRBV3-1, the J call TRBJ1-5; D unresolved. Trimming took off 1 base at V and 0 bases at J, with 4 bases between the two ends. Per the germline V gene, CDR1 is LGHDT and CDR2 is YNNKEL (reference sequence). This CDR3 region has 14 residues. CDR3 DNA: TGTGCCAGCAGCCAAGGTTATAGCAATCAGCCCCAGCATTTT. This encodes CASSQGYSNQPQHF.

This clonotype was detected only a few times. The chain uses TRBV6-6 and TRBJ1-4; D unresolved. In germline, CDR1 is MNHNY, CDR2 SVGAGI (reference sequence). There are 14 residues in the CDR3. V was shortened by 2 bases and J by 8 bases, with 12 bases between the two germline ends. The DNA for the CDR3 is TGTGCCAGCAGTTACGACACGGCGGGAGAAAAACTGTTTTTT. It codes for CASSYDTAGEKLFF.

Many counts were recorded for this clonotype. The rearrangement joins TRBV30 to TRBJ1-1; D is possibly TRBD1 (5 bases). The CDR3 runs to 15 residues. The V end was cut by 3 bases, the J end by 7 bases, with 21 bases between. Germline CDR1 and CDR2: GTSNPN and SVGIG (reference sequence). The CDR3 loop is CAWSPFEGWPREAFF. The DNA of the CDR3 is TGTGCCTGGAGCCCCTTTGAGGGGTGGCCCCGTGAAGCTTTCTTT.

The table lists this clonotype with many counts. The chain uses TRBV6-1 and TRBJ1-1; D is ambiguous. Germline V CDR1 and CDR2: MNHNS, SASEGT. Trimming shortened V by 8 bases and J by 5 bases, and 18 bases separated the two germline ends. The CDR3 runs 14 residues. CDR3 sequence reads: CASSVDNPGTEAFF. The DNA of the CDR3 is TGTGCCAGCTCAGTTGACAACCCGGGGACTGAAGCTTTCTTT.

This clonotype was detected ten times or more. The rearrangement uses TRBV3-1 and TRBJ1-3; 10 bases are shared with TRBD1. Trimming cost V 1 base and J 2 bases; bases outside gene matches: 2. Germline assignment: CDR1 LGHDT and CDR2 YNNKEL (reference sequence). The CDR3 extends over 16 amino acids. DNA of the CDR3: TGTGCCAGCAGCCAAGCTGGACAGGGGGCTGGAAACACCATATATTTT. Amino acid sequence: CASSQAGQGAGNTIYF.